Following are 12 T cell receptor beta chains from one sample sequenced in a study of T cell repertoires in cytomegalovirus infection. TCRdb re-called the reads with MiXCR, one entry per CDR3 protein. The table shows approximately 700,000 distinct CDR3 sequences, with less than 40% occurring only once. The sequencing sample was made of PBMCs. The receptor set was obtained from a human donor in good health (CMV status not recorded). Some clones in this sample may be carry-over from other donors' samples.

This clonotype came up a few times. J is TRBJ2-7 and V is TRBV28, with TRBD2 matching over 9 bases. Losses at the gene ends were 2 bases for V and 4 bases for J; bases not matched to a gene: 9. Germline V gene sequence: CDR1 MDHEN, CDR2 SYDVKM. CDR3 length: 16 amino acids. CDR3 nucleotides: TGTGCCAGCAGTTTACGGCGGGCGGGAGGGCTGTACGAGCAGTACTTC. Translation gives CASSLRRAGGLYEQYF.

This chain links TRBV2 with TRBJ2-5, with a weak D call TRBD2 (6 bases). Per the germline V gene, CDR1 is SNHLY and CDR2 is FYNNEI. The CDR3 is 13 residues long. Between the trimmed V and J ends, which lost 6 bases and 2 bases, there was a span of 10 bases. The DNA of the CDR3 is TGTGCCAGCAGGCGGGGCATACAAGAGACCCAGTACTTC. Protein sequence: CASRRGIQETQYF.

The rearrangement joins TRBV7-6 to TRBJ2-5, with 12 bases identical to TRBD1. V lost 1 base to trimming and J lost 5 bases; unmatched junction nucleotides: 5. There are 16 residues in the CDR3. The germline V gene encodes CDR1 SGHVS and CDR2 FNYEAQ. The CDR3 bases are TGTGCCAGCAGCTTAGTGGGACAGGGGGCGCGGGAGACCCAGTACTTC. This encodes CASSLVGQGARETQYF.

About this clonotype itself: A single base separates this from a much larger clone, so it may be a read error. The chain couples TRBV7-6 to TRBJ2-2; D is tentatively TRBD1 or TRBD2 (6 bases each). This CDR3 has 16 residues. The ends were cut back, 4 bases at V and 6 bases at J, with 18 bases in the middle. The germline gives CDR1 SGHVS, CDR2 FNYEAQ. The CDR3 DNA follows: TGTGCCAGCAGCTCCGAGGGGGGAGTGGACCCCGGGGAGCTGTTTTTT. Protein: CASSSEGGVDPGELFF.

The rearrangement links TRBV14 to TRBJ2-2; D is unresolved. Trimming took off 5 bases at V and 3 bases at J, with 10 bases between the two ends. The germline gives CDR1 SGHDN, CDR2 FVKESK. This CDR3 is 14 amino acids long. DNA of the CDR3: TGTGCCAGCAGCGCCGTTAGATACACCGGGGAGCTGTTTTTT. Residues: CASSAVRYTGELFF.

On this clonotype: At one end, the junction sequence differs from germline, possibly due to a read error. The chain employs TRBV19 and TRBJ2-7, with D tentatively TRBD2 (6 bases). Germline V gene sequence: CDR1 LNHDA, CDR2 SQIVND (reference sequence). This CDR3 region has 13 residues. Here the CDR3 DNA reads TGTGCCAGTAGGGGACTCGGGACCTACGAGAATGACTTC. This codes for CASRGLGTYENDF. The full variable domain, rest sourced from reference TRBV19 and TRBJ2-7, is DGGITQSPKYLFRKEGQNVTLSCEQNLNHDAMYWYRQDPGQGLRLIYYSQIVNDFQKGDIAEGYSVSREKKESFPLTVTSAQKNPTAFYLCASRGLGTYENDFGPGTRLTVT.

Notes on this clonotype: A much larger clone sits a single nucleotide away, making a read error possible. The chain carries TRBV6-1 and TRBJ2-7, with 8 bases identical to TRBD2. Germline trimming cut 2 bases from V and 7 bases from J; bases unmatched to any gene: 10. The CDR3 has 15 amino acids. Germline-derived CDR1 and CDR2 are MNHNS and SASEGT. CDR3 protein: CASSEPAGASEEQYF. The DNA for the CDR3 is TGTGCCAGCAGTGAACCAGCGGGGGCCTCAGAGGAGCAGTACTTC.

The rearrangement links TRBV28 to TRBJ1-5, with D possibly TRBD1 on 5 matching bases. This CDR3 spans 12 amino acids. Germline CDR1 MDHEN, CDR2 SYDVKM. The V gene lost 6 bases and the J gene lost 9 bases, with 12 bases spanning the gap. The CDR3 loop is CASRFGGWPQHF. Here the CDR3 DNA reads TGTGCCAGCAGATTCGGGGGGTGGCCCCAGCATTTT.

The CDR3 nucleotides read TGTGCCAGCAGCCCAAGCCCCCTCACCAACTATGGCTACACCTTC. Its translation is CASSPSPLTNYGYTF. The chain joins TRBV7-6 to TRBJ1-2; D ambiguous. The CDR3 sequence is 15 residues long. With 5 bases removed from V and 2 bases from J, the gap between germline ends came to 15 bases. CDR1 and CDR2 (germline): SGHVS, FNYEAQ.

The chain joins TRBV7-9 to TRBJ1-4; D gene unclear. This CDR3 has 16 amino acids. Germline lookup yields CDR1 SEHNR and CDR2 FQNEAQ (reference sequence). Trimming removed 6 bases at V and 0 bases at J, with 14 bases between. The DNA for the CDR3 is TGTGCCAGCAGTACAACCTTTGACACAACTAATGAAAAACTGTTTTTT. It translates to CASSTTFDTTNEKLFF. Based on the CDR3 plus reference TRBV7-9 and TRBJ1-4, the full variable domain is DTGVSQNPRHKITKRGQNVTFRCDPISEHNRLYWYRQTLGQGPEFLTYFQNEAQLEKSRLLSDRFSAERPKGSFSTLEIQRTEQGDSAMYLCASSTTFDTTNEKLFFGSGTQLSVL.

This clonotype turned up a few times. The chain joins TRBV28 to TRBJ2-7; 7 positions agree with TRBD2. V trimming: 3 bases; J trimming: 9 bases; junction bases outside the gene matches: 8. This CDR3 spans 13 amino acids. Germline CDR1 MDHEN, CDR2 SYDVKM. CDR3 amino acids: CASSFGGRRGQYF. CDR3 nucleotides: TGTGCCAGCAGTTTCGGCGGGAGAAGGGGGCAGTACTTC. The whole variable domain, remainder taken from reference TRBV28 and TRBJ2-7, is DVKVTQSSRYLVKRTGEKVFLECVQDMDHENMFWYRQDPGLGLRLIYFSYDVKMKEKGDIPEGYSVSREKKERFSLILESASTNQTSMYLCASSFGGRRGQYFGPGTRLTVT.

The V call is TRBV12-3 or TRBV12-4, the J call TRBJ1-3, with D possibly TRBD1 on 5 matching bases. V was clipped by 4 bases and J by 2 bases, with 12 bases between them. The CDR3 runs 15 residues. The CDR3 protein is CASSSRQGTGNTIYF. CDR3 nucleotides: TGTGCCAGCAGTTCCCGTCAGGGCACTGGAAACACCATATATTTT.